This T cell receptor (beta chain) was captured in a study of T cells in Graves' hyperthyroidism and ophthalmopathy. The overall study: Peripheral blood collection took place at initial diagnosis, before any treatment.

This clonotype was found many times. RNA transcripts yielded amplified TCR beta CDR3 regions. The primer set for the first-round RT-PCR of the TCR CDR3 was HTBI. A single record per CDR3 protein comes from TCRdb applying MiXCR to the multiplex PCR reads. The repertoire holds roughly 180,000 distinct CDR3 sequences, with just under 9.5% as singletons. The CDR3 runs to 16 residues. V dropped 3 bases and J dropped 4 bases, with 19 bases sitting between them. Germline V gene data show CDR1 as MNHEY and CDR2 as SMNVEV (reference sequence). V usage is TRBV27 and J usage is TRBJ2-7; maybe TRBD1 (6 bases). This TCR came from a woman under 30 with Graves' hyperthyroidism that later progressed to Graves' ophthalmopathy. The sequencing sample was made of blood. CDR3 DNA sequence: TGTGCCAGCAGTTTCCAGGGGCCCAGGGTCATTTACGAGCAGTACTTC. Protein: CASSFQGPRVIYEQYF.